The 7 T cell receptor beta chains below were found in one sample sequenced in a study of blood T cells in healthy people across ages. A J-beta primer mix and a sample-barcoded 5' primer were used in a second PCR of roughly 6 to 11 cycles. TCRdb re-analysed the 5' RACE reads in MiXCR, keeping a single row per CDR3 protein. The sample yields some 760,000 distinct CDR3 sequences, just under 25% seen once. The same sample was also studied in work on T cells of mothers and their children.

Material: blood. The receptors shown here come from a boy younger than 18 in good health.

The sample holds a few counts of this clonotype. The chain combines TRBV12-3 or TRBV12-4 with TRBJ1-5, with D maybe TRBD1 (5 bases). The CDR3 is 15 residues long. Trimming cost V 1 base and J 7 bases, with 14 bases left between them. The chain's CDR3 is CASSLDGGAEQPQHF. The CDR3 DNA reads TGTGCCAGCAGTTTAGATGGTGGGGCGGAACAGCCCCAGCATTTT.

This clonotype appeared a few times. The CDR3 loop reads CSALIEGGVYEQYF. The CDR3 bases are TGCAGTGCTCTAATAGAGGGGGGAGTATACGAGCAGTACTTC. The rearrangement joins TRBV20-1 to TRBJ2-7, with D perhaps matching TRBD1 or TRBD2 (6 bases each). The V gene's germline CDR1 is DFQATT and CDR2 SNEGSKA (reference sequence). V was shortened by 5 bases and J by 4 bases, with 18 bases between the two germline ends. The CDR3 extends over 14 amino acids.

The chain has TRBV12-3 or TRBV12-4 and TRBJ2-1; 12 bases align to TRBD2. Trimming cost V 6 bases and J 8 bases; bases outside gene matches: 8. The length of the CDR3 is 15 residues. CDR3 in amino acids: CASSRTSGGTHEQFF. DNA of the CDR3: TGTGCCAGCAGCCGCACTAGCGGGGGGACACATGAGCAGTTCTTC.

The CDR3 bases are TGTGCCAGCAGTTTCGACCCCTCTGGGGCCAACGTCCTGACTTTC. It encodes CASSFDPSGANVLTF. The gene calls are TRBV28 and TRBJ2-6; no clear D gene. The CDR3 is 15 amino acids. With 3 bases removed from V and 0 bases from J, the gap between germline ends came to 6 bases. The V gene's germline CDR1 is MDHEN and CDR2 SYDVKM.

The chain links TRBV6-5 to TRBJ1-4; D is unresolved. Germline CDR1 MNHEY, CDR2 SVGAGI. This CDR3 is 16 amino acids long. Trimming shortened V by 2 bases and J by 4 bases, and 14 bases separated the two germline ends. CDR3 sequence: CASSYRKGWNNEKLFF. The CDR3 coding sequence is TGTGCCAGCAGTTACAGAAAAGGGTGGAATAATGAAAAACTGTTTTTT.

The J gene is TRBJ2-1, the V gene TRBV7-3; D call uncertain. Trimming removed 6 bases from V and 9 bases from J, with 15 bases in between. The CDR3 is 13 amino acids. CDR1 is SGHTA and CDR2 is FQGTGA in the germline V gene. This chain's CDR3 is CASSLNNLGEQFF. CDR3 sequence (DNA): TGTGCCAGCAGTCTAAACAATCTCGGTGAGCAGTTCTTC.

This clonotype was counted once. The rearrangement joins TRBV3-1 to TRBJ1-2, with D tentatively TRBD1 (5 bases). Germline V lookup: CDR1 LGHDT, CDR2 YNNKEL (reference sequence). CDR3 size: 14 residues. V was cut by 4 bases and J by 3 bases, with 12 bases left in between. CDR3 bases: TGTGCCAGCAGCCGGCAGGGAGGAGACTATGGCTACACCTTC. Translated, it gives CASSRQGGDYGYTF. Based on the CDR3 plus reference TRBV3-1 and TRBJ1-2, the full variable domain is DTAVSQTPKYLVTQMGNDKSIKCEQNLGHDTMYWYKQDSKKFLKIMFSYNNKELIINETVPNRFSPKSPDKAHLNLHINSLELGDSAVYFCASSRQGGDYGYTFGSGTRLTVV.